This T cell receptor (beta chain) was recovered during a study of blood T cell repertoires in COVID-19. Generated by immunoSEQ multiplex PCR, the TCRdb table keeps only in-frame clones and is missing some. The data contain about 170,000 clones, around 84% of them singletons. The V gene's germline CDR1 is MDHEN and CDR2 SYDVKM. This CDR3 region has 13 residues. Trimming shortened V by 5 bases and J by 7 bases, and 15 bases separated the two germline ends. The chain combines TRBV28 with TRBJ2-7; D uncertain. The sequenced sample was peripheral blood. This TCR was sampled from a woman of 80 years or more with COVID-19, enrolled during active disease. The CDR3 loop is CASSRPTPREQYF. CDR3 nucleotide sequence: TGTGCCAGCAGTCGACCGACTCCGCGGGAGCAGTACTTC.